This T cell receptor (beta chain) was identified in a study of early T cells in non-severe SARS-CoV-2 infection. This clonotype was recorded a few times. TCRdb analysed the 5' RACE reads with MiXCR anew, one entry per CDR3 protein. Of 85,000 to 100,000 distinct CDR3 sequences detected, approximately 17% appear once; the ten largest clones hold 4.5% to 6.5%. Germline-derived CDR1 and CDR2 are SGHDT and YYEEEE. The junction had 5 bases not matched to a gene; V was cut back by 3 bases and J by 6 bases. CDR3 length: 14 residues. The V and J genes are TRBV5-6 and TRBJ2-1, with 8 bases identical to TRBD1. Sequenced material: whole blood, taken at baseline. This TCR came from an adult who was a healthcare worker with PCR-confirmed SARS-CoV-2 infection or an uninfected control (not recorded which). The CDR3: CASSWMDRVNEQFF. DNA for the CDR3: TGTGCCAGCAGCTGGATGGACAGGGTCAATGAGCAGTTCTTC.